This TCR beta chain was obtained from a study of response to subunit inactivated influenza vaccine. This clonotype was recorded a few times. Its antigen is unknown. MiXCR, applied by TCRdb to the RT-PCR reads, yields one record per CDR3 protein. The repertoire consists of roughly 670,000 distinct CDR3 sequences, with 14% occurring once and the leading ten covering about 7.6%. Study-level findings and limits: Authors suggested few new T cells are recruited by each seasonal influenza vaccination.

CDR1 and CDR2 from the germline V gene are SQVTM and ANQGSEA. V was cut by 6 bases and J by 0 bases, with 12 bases left in between. This CDR3 spans 14 amino acids. This receptor was identified in a man over 45 who received an inactivated influenza vaccine. The chain recombines TRBV29-1 with TRBJ2-1; no clear D. The material sequenced was PBMCs from blood, taken roughly 15 days before vaccination. The CDR3 region has the DNA TGCAGCGTGATACAGCCTAGCTCCTACAATGAGCAGTTCTTC. As protein: CSVIQPSSYNEQFF.